One and the same sample provided the 15 T cell receptor beta chains below, sequenced in a study of blood T cell repertoires in COVID-19. The assay was immunoSEQ multiplex PCR, and TCRdb's table has in-frame clones only and misses some. The sample records some 320,000 clones, 85% being singletons. Sequenced input: peripheral blood. The receptors were gathered from a human donor in a cohort sampled during active COVID-19.

This chain joins TRBV27 and TRBJ2-2; D ambiguous. Trimming cost V 6 bases and J 4 bases, with 9 bases left between them. CDR3 length: 13 amino acids. Germline V gene lookup returns CDR1 MNHEY and CDR2 SMNVEV (reference sequence). The CDR3 nucleotides read TGTGCCAGCAGACCTACAGTCACCGGGGAGCTGTTTTTT. Protein: CASRPTVTGELFF.

A single count supports this clone. The chain carries TRBV12-5 and TRBJ1-1; 11 bases align to TRBD1. The CDR3 has 15 residues. Looked up from germline, CDR1 is LGHNT and CDR2 is FRNRAP. V trimming: 5 bases; J trimming: 2 bases; junction bases outside the gene matches: 4. The CDR3 DNA reads TGTGCTAGTGGTCCAGGACAGGGGGCCAACACTGAAGCTTTCTTT. This sequence encodes CASGPGQGANTEAFF.

The V gene is TRBV19, the J gene TRBJ1-6, with 7 bases aligning to TRBD1. The CDR3 contains 14 residues. The germline V gene encodes CDR1 LNHDA and CDR2 SQIVND (reference sequence). The trim removed 6 bases at V and 13 bases at J, leaving 12 bases unmatched. DNA for the CDR3: TGTGCCAGTAGGACCGGGACAGACGCTTTTCCCCTCCACTTT. This encodes CASRTGTDAFPLHF.

Comment on this clone: A much larger clone differs from this one at a single base, so this may be a read error. V usage is TRBV7-2 and J usage is TRBJ2-1; 7 positions match TRBD1. Trimming cost V 4 bases and J 3 bases; bases outside gene matches: 0. The CDR3 loop spans 13 amino acids. Germline CDR1 reads SGHTA; CDR2 reads FQGNSA. CDR3 nucleotides: TGTGCCAGCAGCTGGGACAGCTACAATGAGCAGTTCTTC. Encoded protein: CASSWDSYNEQFF.

The chain employs TRBV11-2 and TRBJ2-7; D perhaps matches TRBD1 (6 bases). V was clipped by 5 bases and J by 2 bases, with 13 bases between them. This CDR3 is built from 14 residues. Germline V gene data show CDR1 as SGHAT and CDR2 as FQNNGV. CDR3 sequence (DNA): TGTGCCAGCAGCCCCCACGGACAGCCCTACGAGCAGTACTTC. The encoded protein is CASSPHGQPYEQYF.

The chain is built from TRBV9 and TRBJ2-1; TRBD2 is a possible D gene (6 bases). Trimming took off 4 bases at V and 0 bases at J, with 11 bases between the two ends. CDR1 is SGDLS, CDR2 YYNGEE, per germline. This CDR3 region has 15 residues. As DNA, the CDR3 is TGTGCCAGCAGCACCGCGGGATCCTCCTACAATGAGCAGTTCTTC. This sequence encodes CASSTAGSSYNEQFF.

This chain uses TRBV6-5 with TRBJ2-1; no clear D. The CDR3 loop spans 14 amino acids. The V end lost 2 bases, the J end lost 6 bases, and 11 bases lay between the germline ends. Germline assignment: CDR1 MNHEY and CDR2 SVGAGI. CDR3 loop: CASSYTTWSNEQFF. In nucleotides, the CDR3 is TGTGCCAGCAGTTACACCACATGGAGCAATGAGCAGTTCTTC.

The gene calls are TRBV7-3 and TRBJ2-5, with D perhaps TRBD2 (6 bases). Germline assignment: CDR1 SGHTA and CDR2 FQGTGA. The CDR3 has 16 amino acids. The ends were cut back, 1 base at V and 2 bases at J, with 14 bases in the middle. Here the CDR3 DNA reads TGTGCCAGCAGCTTAATGGGGGGTGCAGGGCAAGAGACCCAGTACTTC. This gives the protein CASSLMGGAGQETQYF.

The V call is TRBV27, the J call TRBJ2-7; possibly TRBD1 for D (6 bases). In germline, CDR1 is MNHEY, CDR2 SMNVEV (reference sequence). This CDR3 has 14 amino acids. The CDR3 is CAPSAGVFSYEQYF. DNA of the CDR3: TGTGCTCCCTCCGCAGGGGTTTTCTCCTACGAGCAGTACTTC.

This chain joins TRBV3-1 (or the pseudogene TRBV3-2) and TRBJ2-6; 9 nucleotides match TRBD2. V gave up 4 bases and J gave up 2 bases; unmatched junction bases: 6. The CDR3 sequence is 17 residues long. Germline lookup yields CDR1 LGHDT and CDR2 YNNKEL (reference sequence). The CDR3 reads CASSLRGGAPGANVLTF. In nucleotides, the CDR3 is TGTGCCAGCAGCCTACGCGGGGGGGCGCCTGGGGCCAACGTCCTGACTTTC.

The chain recombines TRBV19 with TRBJ2-2; D may be TRBD1 (5 bases). This CDR3 has 13 residues. V was shortened by 9 bases and J by 0 bases, with 8 bases between the two germline ends. Germline V lookup: CDR1 LNHDA, CDR2 SQIVND (reference sequence). CDR3: CASQTANTGELFF. CDR3 coding DNA: TGTGCCAGCCAGACAGCGAACACCGGGGAGCTGTTTTTT.

The chain is built from TRBV19 and TRBJ1-1; no firm D call. CDR1 LNHDA and CDR2 SQIVND come from the germline V gene (reference sequence). The ends were cut back, 4 bases at V and 3 bases at J, with 9 bases in the middle. CDR3 length: 13 residues. CDR3 sequence: CASSKTGDTEAFF. CDR3 nucleotides: TGTGCCAGTAGTAAAACCGGGGACACTGAAGCTTTCTTT.

In regard to this clone: In the same sample, other DNA sequences code for this CDR3. This chain connects TRBV27 to TRBJ1-1; 9 nucleotides line up with TRBD1. After removal of 3 bases from V and 5 bases from J, the junction contained 4 bases not matched to a gene. The germline gives CDR1 MNHEY, CDR2 SMNVEV (reference sequence). The CDR3 spans 14 residues. The CDR3 loop is CASSLTGGRTEAFF. In DNA form, the CDR3 reads TGTGCCAGCAGTTTGACAGGGGGACGGACTGAAGCTTTCTTT.

This clone was counted once. This chain's CDR3 is CASTKRGGEQYF. CDR3 bases: TGTGCCAGCACCAAACGGGGGGGCGAGCAGTACTTC. The rearrangement uses TRBV2 and TRBJ2-7; 8 bases are a match to TRBD2. There are 12 residues in the CDR3. Germline lookup yields CDR1 SNHLY and CDR2 FYNNEI. After removal of 7 bases from V and 6 bases from J, the junction contained 5 bases not matched to a gene.

In this sample, this clone turned up a few times. CDR3 DNA sequence: TGTGCCAGCAGCTTAGAATCCCGAGGGCTTTCCTACGAGCAGTACTTC. This sequence encodes CASSLESRGLSYEQYF. The gene calls are TRBV13 and TRBJ2-7; D is perhaps TRBD2 (5 bases). The CDR3 consists of 16 residues. Germline-derived CDR1 and CDR2 are PRHDT and FYEKMQ (reference sequence). V dropped 1 base and J dropped 1 base, with 14 bases sitting between them.